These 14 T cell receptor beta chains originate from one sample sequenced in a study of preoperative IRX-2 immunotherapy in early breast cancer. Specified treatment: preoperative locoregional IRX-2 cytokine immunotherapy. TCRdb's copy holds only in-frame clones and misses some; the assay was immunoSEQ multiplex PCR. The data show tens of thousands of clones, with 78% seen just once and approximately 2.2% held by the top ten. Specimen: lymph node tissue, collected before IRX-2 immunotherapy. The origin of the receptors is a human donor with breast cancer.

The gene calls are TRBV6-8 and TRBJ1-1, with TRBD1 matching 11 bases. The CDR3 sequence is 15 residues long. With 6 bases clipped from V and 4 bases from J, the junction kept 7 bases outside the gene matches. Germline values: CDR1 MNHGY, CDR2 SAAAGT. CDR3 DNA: TGTGCCAGCAGGGAGTCCGGGACAGGGGGCACTGAAGCTTTCTTT. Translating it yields CASRESGTGGTEAFF.

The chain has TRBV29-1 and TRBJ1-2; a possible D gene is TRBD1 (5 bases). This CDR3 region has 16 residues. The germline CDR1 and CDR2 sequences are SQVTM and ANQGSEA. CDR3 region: CRGRQSPLYVPGGYTF. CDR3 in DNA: TGCAGGGGGCGGCAGTCGCCCTTATATGTCCCGGGGGGCTACACCTTC.

CDR3 DNA sequence: TGTGCCAGCAGCTCCGGTTGGGGCCTTGAAAAACTGTTTTTT. Translation: CASSSGWGLEKLFF. The rearrangement uses TRBV11-3 and TRBJ1-4; perhaps TRBD1 as D (5 bases). Per the germline V gene, CDR1 is SGHNT and CDR2 is YENEEA. Trimming cost V 4 bases and J 7 bases, with 13 bases left between them. This CDR3 contains 14 residues.

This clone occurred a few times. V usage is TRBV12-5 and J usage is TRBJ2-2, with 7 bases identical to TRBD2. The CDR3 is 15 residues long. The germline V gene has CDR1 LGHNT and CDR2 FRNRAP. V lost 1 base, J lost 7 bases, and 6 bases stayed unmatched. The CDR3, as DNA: TGTGCTAGTGGTTTGGAGGGAGGGCGAGGCGGGGAGCTGTTTTTT. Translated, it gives CASGLEGGRGGELFF.

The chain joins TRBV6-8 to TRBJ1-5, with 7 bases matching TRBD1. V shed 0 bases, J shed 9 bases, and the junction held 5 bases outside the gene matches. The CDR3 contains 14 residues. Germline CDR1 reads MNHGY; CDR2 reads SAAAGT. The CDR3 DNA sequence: TGTGCCAGCAGTTACTCGACAGGGAGTATGCCCCAGCATTTT. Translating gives CASSYSTGSMPQHF.

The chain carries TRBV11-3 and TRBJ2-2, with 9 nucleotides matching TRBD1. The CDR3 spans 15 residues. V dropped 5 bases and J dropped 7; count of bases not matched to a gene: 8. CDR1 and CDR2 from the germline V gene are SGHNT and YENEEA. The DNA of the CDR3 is TGTGCCAGCAGCAGTCCTACAGGGGGCCACGGGGAGCTGTTTTTT. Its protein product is CASSSPTGGHGELFF.

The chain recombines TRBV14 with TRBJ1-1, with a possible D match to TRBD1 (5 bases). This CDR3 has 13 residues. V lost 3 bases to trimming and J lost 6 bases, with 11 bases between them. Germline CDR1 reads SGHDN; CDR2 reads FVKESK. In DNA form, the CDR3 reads TGTGCCAGCAGCCAGGGGGAGGGAGCTGAAGCTTTCTTT. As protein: CASSQGEGAEAFF.

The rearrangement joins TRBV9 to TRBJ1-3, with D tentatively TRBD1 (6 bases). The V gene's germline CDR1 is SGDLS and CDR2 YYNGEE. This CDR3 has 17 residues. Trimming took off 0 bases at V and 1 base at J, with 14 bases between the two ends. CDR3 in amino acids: CASSVGGGGRSGNTIYF. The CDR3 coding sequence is TGTGCCAGCAGCGTAGGCGGGGGCGGTAGGTCTGGAAACACCATATATTTT. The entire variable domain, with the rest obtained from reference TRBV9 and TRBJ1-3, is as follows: DSGVTQTPKHLITATGQRVTLRCSPRSGDLSVYWYQQSLDQGLQFLIQYYNGEERAKGNILERFSAQQFPDLHSELNLSSLELGDSALYFCASSVGGGGRSGNTIYFGEGSWLTVV.

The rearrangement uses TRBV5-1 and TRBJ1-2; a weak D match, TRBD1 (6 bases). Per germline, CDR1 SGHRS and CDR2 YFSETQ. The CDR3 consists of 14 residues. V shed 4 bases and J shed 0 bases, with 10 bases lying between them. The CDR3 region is CASSPDSPNYGYTF. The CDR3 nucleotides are TGCGCCAGCAGCCCGGACAGTCCTAACTATGGCTACACCTTC. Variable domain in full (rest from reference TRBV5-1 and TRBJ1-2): KAGVTQTPRYLIKTRGQQVTLSCSPISGHRSVSWYQQTPGQGLQFLFEYFSETQRNKGNFPGRFSGRQFSNSRSEMNVSTLELGDSALYLCASSPDSPNYGYTFGSGTRLTVV.

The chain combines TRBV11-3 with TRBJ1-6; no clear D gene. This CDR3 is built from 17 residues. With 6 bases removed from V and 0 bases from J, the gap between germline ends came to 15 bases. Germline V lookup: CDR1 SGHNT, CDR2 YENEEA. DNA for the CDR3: TGTGCCAGCAGTCTAGAGGCAGGAATCTCCTATAATTCACCCCTCCACTTT. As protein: CASSLEAGISYNSPLHF.

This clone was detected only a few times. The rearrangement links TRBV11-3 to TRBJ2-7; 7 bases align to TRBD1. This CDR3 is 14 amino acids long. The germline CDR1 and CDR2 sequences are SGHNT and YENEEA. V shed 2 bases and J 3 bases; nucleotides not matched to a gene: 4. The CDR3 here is CASSLKGTVYEQYF. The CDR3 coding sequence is TGTGCCAGCAGCTTAAAGGGGACAGTCTACGAGCAGTACTTC.

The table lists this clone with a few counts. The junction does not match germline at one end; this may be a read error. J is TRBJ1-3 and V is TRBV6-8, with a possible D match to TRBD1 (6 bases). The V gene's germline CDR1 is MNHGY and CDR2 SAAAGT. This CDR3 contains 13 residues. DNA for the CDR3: TGTGCCATCAGTATACAGGGAGGAAACACCATATATTTT. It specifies CAISIQGGNTIYF.

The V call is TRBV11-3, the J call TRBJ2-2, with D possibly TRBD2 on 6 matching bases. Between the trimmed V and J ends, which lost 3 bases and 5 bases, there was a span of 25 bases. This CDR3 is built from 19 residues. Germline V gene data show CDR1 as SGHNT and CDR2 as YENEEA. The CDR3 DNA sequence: TGTGCCAGCAGCTTTTACCAAGGGGCAGGGAGGATAAGAACCGGGGAGCTGTTTTTT. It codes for CASSFYQGAGRIRTGELFF.

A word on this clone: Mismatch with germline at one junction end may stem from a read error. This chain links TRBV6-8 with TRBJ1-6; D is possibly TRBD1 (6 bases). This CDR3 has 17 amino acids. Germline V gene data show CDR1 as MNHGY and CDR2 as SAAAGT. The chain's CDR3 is CAISVGTPGSYNSPLHF. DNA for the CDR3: TGTGCCATCAGTGTGGGGACACCCGGATCCTATAATTCACCCCTCCACTTT.